These 12 T cell receptor beta chains were all obtained from the same sample, sequenced in a study of T cell responses to AZD1222 COVID-19 vaccine. Sequencing was performed with immunoSEQ multiplex PCR; in TCRdb, only in-frame clones are kept and a portion is missing. The repertoire holds about 120,000 clones, with around 83% as singletons. The input for sequencing was peripheral blood, taken 28 days after the second AZD1222 dose. The origin of the receptors is an adult who received the AZD1222 COVID-19 vaccine.

This chain links TRBV10-3 with TRBJ2-7; a weak D match, TRBD2 (6 bases). Deletions cut 4 bases from V and 3 bases from J, with 16 bases between. The CDR3 is 15 residues long. The germline CDR1 and CDR2 sequences are ENHRY and SYGVKD. CDR3 DNA sequence: TGTGCCATCAGTGGGGACCGAGAGGACTACTACGAGCAGTACTTC. It translates to CAISGDREDYYEQYF.

The sample holds one count of this clone. V gene TRBV6-5 combines with J gene TRBJ2-7, with TRBD1 matching over 7 bases. CDR3 length: 14 amino acids. Germline CDR1 reads MNHEY; CDR2 reads SVGAGI. The junction had 3 bases not matched to a gene; V was cut back by 2 bases and J by 2 bases. DNA of the CDR3: TGTGCCAGCAGTTACGTACAGGGGACCTACGAGCAGTACTTC. It encodes CASSYVQGTYEQYF.

This clone was recorded a few times. The chain is built from TRBV7-6 and TRBJ2-2, with a weak D call TRBD2 (6 bases). This CDR3 contains 14 residues. From germline, CDR1 is SGHVS and CDR2 FNYEAQ. V shed 5 bases and J shed 8 bases, with 15 bases lying between them. Written as DNA, the CDR3 is TGTGCCAGCAGCCCCTCGGGAGCGGCTGGGGAGCTGTTTTTT. Amino acid sequence: CASSPSGAAGELFF. The complete variable domain, with remaining parts taken from reference TRBV7-6 and TRBJ2-2, reads GAGVSQSPRYKVTKRGQDVALRCDPISGHVSLYWYRQALGQGPEFLTYFNYEAQQDKSGLPNDRFSAERPEGSISTLTIQRTEQRDSAMYRCASSPSGAAGELFFGEGSRLTVL.

This sequence joins TRBV25-1 and TRBJ1-2; no reliable D call. The V end was cut by 6 bases, the J end by 5 bases, with 13 bases between. The CDR3 is made up of 13 amino acids. Germline CDR1 is MGHDK and CDR2 is SYGVNS. For the CDR3, the DNA is TGTGCCAGCAGCCTAGGCCTCGGGTATGGCTACACCTTC. Translating it yields CASSLGLGYGYTF.

This sequence joins TRBV11-2 and TRBJ2-7; 11 nucleotides match TRBD1. The CDR3 is 14 residues long. Trimming cost V 5 bases and J 4 bases; bases outside gene matches: 4. In germline, CDR1 is SGHAT, CDR2 FQNNGV. The CDR3 region is CASSPGTGGYEQYF. CDR3 in DNA: TGTGCCAGCAGCCCTGGGACAGGGGGGTACGAGCAGTACTTC.

The chain couples TRBV5-4 to TRBJ1-2; the D is unclear. Germline V gives CDR1 SGHNT, CDR2 YYREEE (reference sequence). V dropped 2 bases and J dropped 4 bases, with 9 bases sitting between them. CDR3 size: 13 residues. In nucleotides, the CDR3 is TGTGCCAGCAGCTTTGACCGAAGCTATGGCTACACCTTC. This encodes CASSFDRSYGYTF.

The chain has TRBV6-1 and TRBJ2-7, with a weak D call TRBD1 (6 bases). The CDR3 spans 14 residues. CDR1 and CDR2 from the germline V gene are MNHNS and SASEGT. V lost 1 base to trimming and J lost 3 bases, with 10 bases between them. In DNA form, the CDR3 reads TGTGCCAGCAGTGAAGGAGGCAGGGGCTACGAGCAGTACTTC. Its protein product is CASSEGGRGYEQYF.

V is TRBV30 and J is TRBJ2-7; D possibly matches TRBD1 or TRBD2 (5 bases each). CDR1 is GTSNPN, CDR2 SVGIG, per germline (reference sequence). V gave up 3 bases and J gave up 2 bases, with 14 bases separating them. The CDR3 runs 14 residues. CDR3 amino acids: CAWSPGTVPYEQYF. The CDR3 DNA follows: TGTGCCTGGAGCCCCGGGACCGTCCCCTACGAGCAGTACTTC.

The V and J genes are TRBV7-9 and TRBJ2-7; D ambiguous. Trimming shortened V by 0 bases and J by 3 bases, and 3 bases separated the two germline ends. This CDR3 is 12 amino acids long. From germline, CDR1 is SEHNR and CDR2 FQNEAQ (reference sequence). The CDR3 region is CASSLAHYEQYF. For the CDR3, the DNA is TGTGCCAGCAGCTTAGCACACTACGAGCAGTACTTC.

The chain employs TRBV5-4 and TRBJ1-2; D is unclear. The V and J ends lost 0 bases and 2 bases respectively, with 5 bases between them. From germline, CDR1 is SGHNT and CDR2 YYREEE (reference sequence). CDR3 length: 13 amino acids. CDR3 in amino acids: CASSLDRNYGYTF. The CDR3 DNA is TGTGCCAGCAGCTTGGACAGAAACTATGGCTACACCTTC.

CDR3 DNA sequence: TGTGCCAGCAGCATACAACCGGGGTCTGTTGGGGAGCTGTTTTTT. Its protein product is CASSIQPGSVGELFF. This rearrangement joins TRBV14 to TRBJ2-2, with D perhaps TRBD2 (5 bases). This CDR3 has 15 amino acids. The germline CDR1 and CDR2 sequences are SGHDN and FVKESK. Trimming cost V 5 bases and J 8 bases, with 18 bases left between them. The variable domain in full, completed from reference TRBV14 and TRBJ2-2, reads EAGVTQFPSHSVIEKGQTVTLRCDPISGHDNLYWYRRVMGKEIKFLLHFVKESKQDESGMPNNRFLAERTGGTYSTLKVQPAELEDSGVYFCASSIQPGSVGELFFGEGSRLTVL.

This clone was counted only a few times. The chain uses TRBV5-1 and TRBJ2-2; TRBD1 matches 8 bases. The germline gives CDR1 SGHRS, CDR2 YFSETQ. The J segment lost 5 bases and the V segment lost 3 bases, leaving 9 bases of the junction unmatched. This CDR3 has 16 residues. The DNA of the CDR3 is TGCGCCAGCAGCTCGGTGACAGGGGTATTTACCGGGGAGCTGTTTTTT. Amino acid sequence: CASSSVTGVFTGELFF.